The 8 T cell receptor beta chains below come from one sample, sequenced in a study of T-cell memory formation after mild COVID-19. TCRdb reprocessed the 5' RACE reads with MiXCR, giving one entry per CDR3 protein. The data contain fewer than 250,000 distinct CDR3 sequences, 15% of them seen just once; the ten biggest clones take up 2.1%. The source material was PBMCs or a T cell subset sorted from them (not recorded which). The receptors originated from an adult woman who had mild COVID-19 (a few samples of this study predate the infection). Cell type and time point are not known.

The chain couples TRBV30 to TRBJ1-2, with D perhaps TRBD1 (5 bases). Deletions cut 0 bases from V and 1 base from J, with 12 bases between. The CDR3 extends over 15 amino acids. CDR1 and CDR2 from the germline V gene are GTSNPN and SVGIG (reference sequence). The DNA of the CDR3 is TGTGCCTGGAGTGTTGGAGGGACTCATAACTATGGCTACACCTTC. Protein sequence: CAWSVGGTHNYGYTF.

Ten or more counts support this clonotype. This rearrangement joins TRBV5-1 to TRBJ2-1; 7 bases map to TRBD1. CDR3 length: 14 amino acids. The V gene end was trimmed by 5 bases and the J gene end by 4 bases; junction bases not matched to a gene: 6. CDR1 and CDR2 (germline): SGHRS, YFSETQ. The CDR3 DNA reads TGCGCCAGCAGTACAGGGGATTATTACAATGAGCAGTTCTTC. This gives the protein CASSTGDYYNEQFF.

This clonotype was observed a few times. J is TRBJ2-7 and V is TRBV11-1; a weak D match, TRBD1 (6 bases). The CDR3 loop spans 14 amino acids. CDR1 is SGHAT and CDR2 is FQDESV in the germline V gene (reference sequence). V was pared by 4 bases and J by 6 bases, with 16 bases between. The CDR3 here is CASSWSGVFGEQYF. The CDR3, as DNA: TGTGCCAGCAGCTGGTCAGGGGTGTTTGGCGAGCAGTACTTC.

The CDR3 is CASSHGTSGNRKTQYF. The CDR3 DNA reads as TGTGCCAGCTCTCACGGGACTAGCGGGAATCGGAAGACCCAGTACTTC. J is TRBJ2-5 and V is TRBV18; 13 nucleotides line up with TRBD2. J was trimmed by 6 bases and V by 6 bases; bases with no gene match: 10. Germline V gene data show CDR1 as KGHSH and CDR2 as LQKENI. The CDR3 has 16 amino acids.

This sequence joins TRBV6-6 and TRBJ2-3, with 7 bases fitting TRBD1. The CDR3 consists of 14 residues. Germline V gene lookup returns CDR1 MNHNY and CDR2 SVGAGI (reference sequence). Germline trimming cut 4 bases from V and 6 bases from J; bases unmatched to any gene: 7. The CDR3 region is CASSFTGVEDTQYF. CDR3 coding DNA: TGTGCCAGCAGTTTTACAGGGGTGGAGGATACGCAGTATTTT.

This clonotype was detected many times. This chain joins TRBV7-4 and TRBJ1-1; no firm D call. The germline V gene encodes CDR1 SGHVT and CDR2 SQSDAQ. V was cut by 5 bases and J by 6 bases, with 7 bases left in between. The length of the CDR3 is 11 residues. CDR3 coding DNA: TGTGCCAGCAGCCTTGAGGCTGAAGCTTTCTTT. Protein sequence: CASSLEAEAFF. Together with reference TRBV7-4 and TRBJ1-1, the CDR3 gives the full variable domain: GAGVSQSPRYKVAKRGRDVALRCDSISGHVTLYWYRQTLGQGSEVLTYSQSDAQRDKSGRPSGRFSAERPERSVSTLKIQRTEQGDSAVYLCASSLEAEAFFGQGTRLTVV.

J is TRBJ2-5 and V is TRBV7-2; tentatively, D is TRBD1 or TRBD2 (5 bases each). Trimming took 1 base from V and 0 from J, leaving 9 bases between them. The CDR3 has 15 amino acids. Germline-derived CDR1 and CDR2 are SGHTA and FQGNSA. DNA of the CDR3: TGTGCCAGCAGCTTAGGGGGGTGGTACCAAGAGACCCAGTACTTC. This sequence encodes CASSLGGWYQETQYF.

This clonotype was recorded a few times. V and J are TRBV5-1 and TRBJ2-6, with D hard to call. V lost 0 bases, J lost 1 base, and 8 bases lay in between. Germline V gives CDR1 SGHRS, CDR2 YFSETQ. CDR3 length equals 16 residues. CDR3 DNA sequence: TGCGCCAGCAGCTTGGACGGCGGATCTGGGGCCAACGTCCTGACTTTC. Amino acid sequence: CASSLDGGSGANVLTF. Full variable domain (remainder filled in from reference TRBV5-1 and TRBJ2-6): KAGVTQTPRYLIKTRGQQVTLSCSPISGHRSVSWYQQTPGQGLQFLFEYFSETQRNKGNFPGRFSGRQFSNSRSEMNVSTLELGDSALYLCASSLDGGSGANVLTFGAGSRLTVL.